This T cell receptor beta chain was observed in a study of blood T cell repertoires in COVID-19 (TCRdb year 2020). General notes on the study: The collaborator samples originated in the United States, Italy and Spain and spanned the acute and convalescent phases of COVID-19. The prospective study material was composed of cDNA or gDNA derived from T cells, B-cell-depleted T cells, or PBMCs. Subjects who had been exposed to COVID-19, were actively infected with it, or had recovered from it provided the deeply sampled blood TCRbeta repertoires that made up the dataset. The repertoires were made available in a free public database intended to serve as a resource for research on the immune response to SARS-CoV-2. Samples came from the ongoing ImmuneRACE study (first 160 participants) plus 1,254 subjects from 6 global collaborators. Sample metadata almost always included a de-identified subject ID, COVID-19 status, age in years and sex. Where available, HLA class I and class II types were obtained from metadata supplied by the sample provider rather than from assay-based typing. General findings and caveats noted by the study authors: The quantity of clinical and demographic metadata differed by source and by participant and was supplied without curation.

The collaborating institutions used their own protocols to collect whole blood in K2EDTA tubes. For TCRbeta analysis, collaborators shipped samples as frozen whole blood, isolated PBMCs, or DNA extracted from either of those sample types. The CDR3 holds 14 amino acids from the cysteine to the phenylalanine. Solely the CDR3 DNA is kept, with 42 bases framed from the first base. Trimming takes 5 bases from V and 4 bases from J, and the germline ends sit 14 bases apart. Looking up the germline V gene yields CDR1 SGHTA and CDR2 FQGNSA. Concerning this clone itself: Its binding antigen is unknown. No base-level quality is on record; no much larger clone is a single base apart.

TCRbeta CDR3 regions were amplified from genomic DNA using the immunoSEQ Assay, a bias-controlled multiplex PCR. Per the original workflow: The number of nucleated cells in each sample was estimated by amplification of reference gene primers within the assay. To quantify the absolute abundance of each unique TCRbeta CDR3 rearrangement, sequence reads were collapsed and filtered. For each sample, productive Simpson clonality was calculated as the square root of Simpson's diversity index over productive rearrangements. Entries here come from immuneACCESS through TCRdb and include only in-frame sequences with V and J called. Some clones fail to appear in such tables; in the studies checked, an unresolved V gene covers under half of the shortfall, and the cause of the remainder is unknown. Clonal size and the V and J genes are those of that table, whereas D and trimming came from the DNA. The sample records 150,000 to 200,000 clones, roughly 85% of which are singletons. The ten largest clones take up 5.2% of the sample.

The TCR sequence derives from a woman aged 25 to 45 with acute or convalescent COVID-19. The rearrangement joined TRBV7-2 to TRBJ1-2, and possibly TRBD1, on 5 matching bases. Sequencing used peripheral blood. The DNA is as follows: TGTGCCAGCAGCCAAGAGGGGAGGGCCTATGGCTACACCTTC. Protein translation: CASSQEGRAYGYTF.